The sequence of this T cell receptor beta chain was determined in a study of Ad26.COV2.S vaccination and SARS-CoV-2 variants. Findings and limits, study-wide: Vaccine recipients showed a spike-specific TCR breadth that was higher than in placebo recipients.

A remark on this clone: Its antigen is unidentified.

Treatment reported: about 20 received Ad26.COV2.S at low or high dose, single or two shots; 5 received placebo; per-sample allocation not given. Day 63 after the first vaccine or placebo injection was the time point for sampling. The donor was a Boston adult aged 18-55 years. Vaccination employed an Ad26 vector expressing the Wuhan-strain SARS-CoV-2 spike. Sequenced by immunoSEQ multiplex PCR; TCRdb stores in-frame clones only, minus some. The sample holds a few hundred thousand clones, 80% to 95% seen once. This CDR3 has 15 amino acids. Germline assignment: CDR1 SNHLY and CDR2 FYNNEI. V trimming: 8 bases; J trimming: 6 bases; junction bases outside the gene matches: 7.

This sequence originates from a person aged 18-60 years who received the Ad26.COV2.S COVID-19 vaccine or a placebo. Sample: peripheral blood, taken in a trial of Ad26.COV2.S vaccine versus placebo. V and J are TRBV2 and TRBJ2-3, with 14 positions matching TRBD2. The CDR3 region has the DNA TGTGCCAGCTGGAGGACTAGCGGGAGGTCCGATACGCAGTATTTT. This sequence encodes CASWRTSGRSDTQYF.